This TCR beta chain originates from a study of T cell responses to AZD1222 COVID-19 vaccine. Across the whole study: Combined were second doses at about 4 or about 12 weeks.

Study findings and constraints: Spike-specific TCRs gained breadth and depth after people received two AZD1222 doses. Reports say nearly half of spike-specific TCRs go after unmutated variant regions.

Generated by immunoSEQ multiplex PCR, the TCRdb table keeps only in-frame clones and is missing some. The table shows about 99,000 clones, with 70% to 90% occurring only once. To note about this clone: Its antigen is as yet unknown.

The germline CDR1 and CDR2 sequences are LGHNA and YSLEER. The CDR3 runs 14 residues. Trimming removed 4 bases at V and 0 bases at J, with 6 bases between. The specimen was peripheral blood, collected on day 0 of AZD1222 vaccination. The chain links TRBV4-3 to TRBJ2-2; no clear D. The TCR sequence derives from an adult in good health. The CDR3 nucleotides are TGCGCCAGCAGCCCAACTACGAACACCGGGGAGCTGTTTTTT. This gives the protein CASSPTTNTGELFF.